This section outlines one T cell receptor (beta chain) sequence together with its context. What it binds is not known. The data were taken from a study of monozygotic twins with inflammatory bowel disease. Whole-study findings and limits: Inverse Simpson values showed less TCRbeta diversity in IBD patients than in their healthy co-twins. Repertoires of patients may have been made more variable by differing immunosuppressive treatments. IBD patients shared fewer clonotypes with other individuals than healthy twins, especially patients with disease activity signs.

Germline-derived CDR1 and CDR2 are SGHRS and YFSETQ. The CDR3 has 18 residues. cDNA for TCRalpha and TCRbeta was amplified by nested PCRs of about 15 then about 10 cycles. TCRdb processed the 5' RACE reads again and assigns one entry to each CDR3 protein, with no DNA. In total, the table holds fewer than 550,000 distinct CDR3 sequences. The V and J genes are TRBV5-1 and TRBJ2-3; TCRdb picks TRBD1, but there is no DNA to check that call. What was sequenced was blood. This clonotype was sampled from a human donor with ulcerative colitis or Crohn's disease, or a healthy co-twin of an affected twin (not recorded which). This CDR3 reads CASSFSQGRMSVTDTQYF.